The 2 T cell receptor beta chains below were found in one sample sequenced in a study of blood T cells in healthy people across ages (dated by TCRdb to the mid-2010s). Library preparation employed 5' RACE. Instrument on record: Illumina HiSeq 2500. A second PCR of about 7 to 12 cycles was performed with a sample-barcoded 5' primer and a J-beta primer mix. TCRdb took the public reads, trimmed them with fastp at Q25, ran MiXCR for clone calling and kept in-frame beta chains. Entries that share a CDR3 protein sequence are merged under the most common genes and DNA. The sample table lists hundreds of thousands of distinct CDR3 sequences, approximately 50% of them with a count of one. Around 37% of the sample lies in the top ten. Sequenced sample: blood. All receptors come from a man between 60 and 70 years old in good health.

The chain combines TRBV5-4 with TRBJ2-3, with D maybe TRBD1 (5 bases). The V and J ends lost 0 bases and 0 bases respectively, with 17 bases between them. Per the germline V gene, CDR1 is SGHNT and CDR2 is YYREEE (reference sequence). This CDR3 region has 18 residues. CDR3 amino acids: CASSLGTTRQISTDTQYF. As DNA, the CDR3 is TGTGCCAGCAGCTTGGGCACGACCCGACAGATCAGCACAGATACGCAGTATTTT.

Only a few counts were recorded for this clonotype. The genes are TRBV6-6 and TRBJ1-2; no clear D. The CDR3 loop spans 13 amino acids. V lost 4 bases and J lost 2, with 8 bases in between. Per germline, CDR1 MNHNY and CDR2 SVGAGI (reference sequence). CDR3 residues: CASSFSPNYGYTF. The CDR3 bases are TGTGCCAGCAGTTTTTCACCGAACTATGGCTACACCTTC.